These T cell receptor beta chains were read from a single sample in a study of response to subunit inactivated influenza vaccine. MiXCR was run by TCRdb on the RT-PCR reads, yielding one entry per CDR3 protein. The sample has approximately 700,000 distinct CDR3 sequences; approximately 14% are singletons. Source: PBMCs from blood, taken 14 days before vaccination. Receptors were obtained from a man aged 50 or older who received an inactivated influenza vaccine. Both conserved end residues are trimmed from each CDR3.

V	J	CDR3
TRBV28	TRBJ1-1	ATADSRNTEAF
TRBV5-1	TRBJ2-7	ASSFSWVSSYEQY
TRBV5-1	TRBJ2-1	ASSLAGTGSAYEQF
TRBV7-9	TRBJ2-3	ASSNRQGQTDTQY
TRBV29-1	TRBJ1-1	SVERTAERAF
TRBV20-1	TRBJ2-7	SVGGLAGNEQY
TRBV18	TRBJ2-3	ASSLPPGPLIKNTQY
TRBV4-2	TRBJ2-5	ASSQRRGQETQY
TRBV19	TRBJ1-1	ASTWRVDTEAF
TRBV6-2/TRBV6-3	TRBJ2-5	ASSLDGSGRTETQY
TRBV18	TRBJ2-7	ASSPSRGRSSYEQY
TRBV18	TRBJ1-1	ASSPPALGEPEAF
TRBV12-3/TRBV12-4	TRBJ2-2	ASSPGPVTGELF
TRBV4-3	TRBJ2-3	ASSQGPDLDTQY
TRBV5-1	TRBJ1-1	ASGLGSGTANTEAF
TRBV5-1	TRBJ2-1	ASSLDGGFSYNEQF
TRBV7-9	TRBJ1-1	ASSLQGNSNTEAV
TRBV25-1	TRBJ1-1	ASSPQGRNTEAF
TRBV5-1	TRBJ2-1	ASVAGGPPRYNEQF
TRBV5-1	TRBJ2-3	ASSFEGTSTRDTQY
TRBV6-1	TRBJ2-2	ASSPVANTGELF
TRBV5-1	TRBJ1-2	ASRPGTANYGYT
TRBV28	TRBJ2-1	ASSLLAGSTNEQF
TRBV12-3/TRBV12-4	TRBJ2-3	ASSPRLGAGLGTQY